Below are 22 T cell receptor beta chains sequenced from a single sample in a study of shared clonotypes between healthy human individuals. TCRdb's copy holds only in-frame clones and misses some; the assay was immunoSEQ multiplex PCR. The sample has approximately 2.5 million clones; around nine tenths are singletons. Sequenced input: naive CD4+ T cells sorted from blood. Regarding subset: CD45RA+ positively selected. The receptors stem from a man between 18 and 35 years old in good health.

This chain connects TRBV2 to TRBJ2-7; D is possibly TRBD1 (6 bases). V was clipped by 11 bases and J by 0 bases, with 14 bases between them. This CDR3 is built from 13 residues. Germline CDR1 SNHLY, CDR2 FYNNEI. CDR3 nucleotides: TGTGCCGGTCGACAGGACCACTCCTACGAGCAGTACTTC. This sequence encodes CAGRQDHSYEQYF.

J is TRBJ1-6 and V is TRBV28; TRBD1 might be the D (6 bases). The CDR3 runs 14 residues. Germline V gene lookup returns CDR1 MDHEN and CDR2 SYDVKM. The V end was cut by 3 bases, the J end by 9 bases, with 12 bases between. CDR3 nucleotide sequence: TGTGCCAGCAGTTTGGGGGGCGGGGCTTCACCCCTCCACTTT. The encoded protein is CASSLGGGASPLHF.

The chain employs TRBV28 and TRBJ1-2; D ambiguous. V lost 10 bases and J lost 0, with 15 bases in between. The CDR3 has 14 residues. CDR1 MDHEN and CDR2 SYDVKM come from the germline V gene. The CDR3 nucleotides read TGTGCCACCGTCGGATCAATAACTAACTATGGCTACACCTTC. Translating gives CATVGSITNYGYTF.

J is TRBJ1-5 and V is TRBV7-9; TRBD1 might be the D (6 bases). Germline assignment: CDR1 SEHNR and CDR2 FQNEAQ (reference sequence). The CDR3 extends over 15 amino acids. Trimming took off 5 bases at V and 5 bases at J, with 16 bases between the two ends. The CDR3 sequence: CASSPGVVGDQPQHF. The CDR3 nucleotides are TGTGCCAGCAGCCCAGGGGTGGTGGGGGATCAGCCCCAGCATTTT.

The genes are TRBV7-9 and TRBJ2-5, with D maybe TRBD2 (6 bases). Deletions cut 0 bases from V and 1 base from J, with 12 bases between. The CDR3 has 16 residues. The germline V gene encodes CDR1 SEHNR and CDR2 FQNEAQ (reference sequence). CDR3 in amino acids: CASSLAEGRTQETQYF. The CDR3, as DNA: TGTGCCAGCAGCTTAGCGGAGGGCCGAACCCAAGAGACCCAGTACTTC.

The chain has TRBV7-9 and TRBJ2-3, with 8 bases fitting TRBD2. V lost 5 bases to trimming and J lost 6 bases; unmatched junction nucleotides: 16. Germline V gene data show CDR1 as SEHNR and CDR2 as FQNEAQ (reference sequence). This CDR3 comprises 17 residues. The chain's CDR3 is CASSPVWAPGGRDTQYF. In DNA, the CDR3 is TGTGCCAGCAGCCCCGTGTGGGCACCGGGGGGGCGGGATACGCAGTATTTT.

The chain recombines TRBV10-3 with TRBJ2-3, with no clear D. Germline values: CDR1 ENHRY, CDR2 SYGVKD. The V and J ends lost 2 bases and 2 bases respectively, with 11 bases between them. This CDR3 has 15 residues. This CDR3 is CAISENGKPTDTQYF. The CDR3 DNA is TGTGCCATCAGTGAGAATGGCAAGCCCACAGATACGCAGTATTTT.

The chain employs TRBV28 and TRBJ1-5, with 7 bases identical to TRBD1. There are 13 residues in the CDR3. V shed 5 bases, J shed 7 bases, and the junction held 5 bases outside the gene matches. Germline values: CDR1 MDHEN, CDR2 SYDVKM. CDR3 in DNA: TGTGCCAGCAGTCGCAGGGGGTCCCAGCCCCAGCATTTT. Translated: CASSRRGSQPQHF.

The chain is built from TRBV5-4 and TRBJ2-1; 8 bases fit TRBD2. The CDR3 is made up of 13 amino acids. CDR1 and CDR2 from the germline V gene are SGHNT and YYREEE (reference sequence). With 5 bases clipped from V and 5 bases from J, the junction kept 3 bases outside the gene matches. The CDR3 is CASRFSGNNEQFF. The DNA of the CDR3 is TGTGCCAGCAGGTTTAGCGGGAACAATGAGCAGTTCTTC. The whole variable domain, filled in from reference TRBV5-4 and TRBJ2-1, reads ETGVTQSPTHLIKTRGQQVTLRCSSQSGHNTVSWYQQALGQGPQFIFQYYREEENGRGNFPPRFSGLQFPNYSSELNVNALELDDSALYLCASRFSGNNEQFFGPGTRLTVL.

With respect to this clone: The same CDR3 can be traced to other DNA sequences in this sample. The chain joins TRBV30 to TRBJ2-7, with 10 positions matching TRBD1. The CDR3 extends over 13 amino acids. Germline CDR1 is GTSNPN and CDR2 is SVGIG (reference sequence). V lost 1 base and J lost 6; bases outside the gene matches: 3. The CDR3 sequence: CAWSGQGAGEQYF. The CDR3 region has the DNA TGTGCCTGGAGTGGACAGGGGGCTGGCGAGCAGTACTTC.

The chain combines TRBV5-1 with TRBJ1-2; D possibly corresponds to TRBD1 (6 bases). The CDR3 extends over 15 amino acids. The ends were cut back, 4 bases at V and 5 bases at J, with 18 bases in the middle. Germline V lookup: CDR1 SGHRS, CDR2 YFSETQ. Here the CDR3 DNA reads TGCGCCAGCAGCGAGGACGGACAGTTAGTATATGGCTACACCTTC. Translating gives CASSEDGQLVYGYTF.

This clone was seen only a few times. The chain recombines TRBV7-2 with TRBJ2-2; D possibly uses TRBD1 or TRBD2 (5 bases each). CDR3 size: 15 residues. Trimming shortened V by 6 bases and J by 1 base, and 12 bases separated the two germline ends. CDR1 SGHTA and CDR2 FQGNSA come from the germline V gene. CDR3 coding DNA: TGTGCCAGCAGAAACCAGGGAGTGAACACCGGGGAGCTGTTTTTT. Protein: CASRNQGVNTGELFF.

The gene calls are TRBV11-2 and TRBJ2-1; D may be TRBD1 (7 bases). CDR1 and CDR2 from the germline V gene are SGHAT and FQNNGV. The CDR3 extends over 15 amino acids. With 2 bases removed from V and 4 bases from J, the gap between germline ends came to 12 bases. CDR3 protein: CASSLSGGFYNEQFF. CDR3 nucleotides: TGTGCCAGCAGCTTATCAGGGGGGTTTTACAATGAGCAGTTCTTC.

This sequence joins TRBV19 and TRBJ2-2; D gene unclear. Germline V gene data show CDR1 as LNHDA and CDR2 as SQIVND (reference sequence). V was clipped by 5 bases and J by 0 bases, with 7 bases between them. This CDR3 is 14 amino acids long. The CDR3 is CASSLVPNTGELFF. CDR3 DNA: TGTGCCAGTAGTTTAGTTCCGAACACCGGGGAGCTGTTTTTT.

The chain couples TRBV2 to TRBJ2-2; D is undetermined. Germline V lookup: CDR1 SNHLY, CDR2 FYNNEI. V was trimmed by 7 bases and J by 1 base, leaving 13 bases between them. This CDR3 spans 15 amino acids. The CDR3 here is CASKGSSLNTGELFF. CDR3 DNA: TGTGCCAGCAAGGGCTCCAGCTTGAACACCGGGGAGCTGTTTTTT.

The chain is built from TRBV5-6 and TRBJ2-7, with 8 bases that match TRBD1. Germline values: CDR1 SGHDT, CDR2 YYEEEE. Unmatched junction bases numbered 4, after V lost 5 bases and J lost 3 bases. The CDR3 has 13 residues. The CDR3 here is CASRIDRGYEQYF. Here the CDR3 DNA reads TGTGCCAGCAGGATAGACAGGGGCTACGAGCAGTACTTC. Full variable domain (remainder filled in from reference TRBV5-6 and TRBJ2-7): DAGVTQSPTHLIKTRGQQVTLRCSPKSGHDTVSWYQQALGQGPQFIFQYYEEEERQRGNFPDRFSGHQFPNYSSELNVNALLLGDSALYLCASRIDRGYEQYFGPGTRLTVT.

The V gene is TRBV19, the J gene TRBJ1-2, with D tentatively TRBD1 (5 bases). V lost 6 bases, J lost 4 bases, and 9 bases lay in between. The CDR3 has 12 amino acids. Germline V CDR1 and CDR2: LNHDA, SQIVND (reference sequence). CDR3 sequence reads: CASRRGFYGYTF. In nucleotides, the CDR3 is TGTGCCAGTAGAAGGGGATTCTATGGCTACACCTTC.

CDR3 sequence: CSVAPRLTRGYTF. As DNA, the CDR3 is TGCAGCGTGGCTCCCCGACTGACGCGGGGCTACACCTTC. This chain joins TRBV29-1 and TRBJ1-2; D remains unclear. The V and J ends lost 6 bases and 8 bases respectively, with 19 bases between them. The CDR3 has 13 amino acids. Germline V gene lookup returns CDR1 SQVTM and CDR2 ANQGSEA.

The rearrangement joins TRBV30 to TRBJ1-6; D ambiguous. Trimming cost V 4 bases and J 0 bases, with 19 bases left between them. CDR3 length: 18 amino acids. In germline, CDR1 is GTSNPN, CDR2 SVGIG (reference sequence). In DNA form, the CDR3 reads TGTGCCTGGACAACTTCAAGACTGAGAAGCTCCTATAATTCACCCCTCCACTTT. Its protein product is CAWTTSRLRSSYNSPLHF. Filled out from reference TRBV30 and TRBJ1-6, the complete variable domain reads SQTIHQWPATLVQPVGSPLSLECTVEGTSNPNLYWYRQAAGRGLQLLFYSVGIGQISSEVPQNLSASRPQDRQFILSSKKLLLSDSGFYLCAWTTSRLRSSYNSPLHFGNGTRLTVT.

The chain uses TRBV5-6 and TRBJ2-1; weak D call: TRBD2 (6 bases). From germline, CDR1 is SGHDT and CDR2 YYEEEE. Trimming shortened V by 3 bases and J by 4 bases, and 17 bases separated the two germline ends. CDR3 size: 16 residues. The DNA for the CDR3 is TGTGCCAGCAGCTCTCGGGGGAGAACAGATTACAATGAGCAGTTCTTC. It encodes CASSSRGRTDYNEQFF.

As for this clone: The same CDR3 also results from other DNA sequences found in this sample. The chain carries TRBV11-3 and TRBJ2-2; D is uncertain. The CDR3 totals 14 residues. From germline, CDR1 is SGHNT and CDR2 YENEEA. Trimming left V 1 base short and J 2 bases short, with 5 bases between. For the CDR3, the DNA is TGTGCCAGCAGCTTAGGGCCAAACACCGGGGAGCTGTTTTTT. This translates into CASSLGPNTGELFF.

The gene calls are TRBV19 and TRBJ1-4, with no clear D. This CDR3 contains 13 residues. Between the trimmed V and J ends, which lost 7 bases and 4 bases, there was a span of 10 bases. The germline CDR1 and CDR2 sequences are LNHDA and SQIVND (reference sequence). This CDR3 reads CASTRTLNEKLFF. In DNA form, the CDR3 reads TGTGCCAGTACCCGGACGCTTAATGAAAAACTGTTTTTT. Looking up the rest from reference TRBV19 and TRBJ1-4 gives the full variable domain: DGGITQSPKYLFRKEGQNVTLSCEQNLNHDAMYWYRQDPGQGLRLIYYSQIVNDFQKGDIAEGYSVSREKKESFPLTVTSAQKNPTAFYLCASTRTLNEKLFFGSGTQLSVL.